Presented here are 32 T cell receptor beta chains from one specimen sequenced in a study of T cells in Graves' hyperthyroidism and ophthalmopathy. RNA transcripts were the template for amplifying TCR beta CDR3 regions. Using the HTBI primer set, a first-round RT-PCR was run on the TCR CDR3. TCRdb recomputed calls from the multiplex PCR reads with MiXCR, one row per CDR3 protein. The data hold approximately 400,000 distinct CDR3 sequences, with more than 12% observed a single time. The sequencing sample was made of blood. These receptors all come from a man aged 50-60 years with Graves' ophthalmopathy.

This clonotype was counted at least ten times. The CDR3 DNA reads as TGTGCCAGCAGTCGGACGTCCTCTATCTCCTACGAGCAGTACTTC. Its translation is CASSRTSSISYEQYF. J is TRBJ2-7 and V is TRBV7-6; D not certain. Trimming pared 6 bases from V and 0 bases from J, leaving 15 bases between. The CDR3 totals 15 residues. Germline CDR1 reads SGHVS; CDR2 reads FNYEAQ.

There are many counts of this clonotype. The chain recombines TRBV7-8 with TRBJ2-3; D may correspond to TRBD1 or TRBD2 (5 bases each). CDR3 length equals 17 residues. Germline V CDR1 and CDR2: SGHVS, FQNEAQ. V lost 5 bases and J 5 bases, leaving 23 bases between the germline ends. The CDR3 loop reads CASSPEGIPGPGDTQYF. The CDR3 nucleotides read TGTGCCAGCAGCCCCGAGGGAATTCCGGGGCCGGGAGATACGCAGTATTTT.

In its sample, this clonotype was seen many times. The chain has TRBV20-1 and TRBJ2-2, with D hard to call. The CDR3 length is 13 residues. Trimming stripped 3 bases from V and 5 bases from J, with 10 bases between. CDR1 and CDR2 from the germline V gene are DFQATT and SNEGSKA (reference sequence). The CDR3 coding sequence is TGCAGTGCTAGGGTTAGCCCAACCGGGGAGCTGTTTTTT. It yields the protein CSARVSPTGELFF.

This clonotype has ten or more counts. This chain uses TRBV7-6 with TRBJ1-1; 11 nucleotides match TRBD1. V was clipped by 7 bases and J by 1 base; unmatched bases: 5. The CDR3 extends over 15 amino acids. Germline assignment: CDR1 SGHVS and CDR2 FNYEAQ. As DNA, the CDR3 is TGTGCCAGCACTGGACAGGGGGCGGCGAACACTGAAGCTTTCTTT. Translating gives CASTGQGAANTEAFF.

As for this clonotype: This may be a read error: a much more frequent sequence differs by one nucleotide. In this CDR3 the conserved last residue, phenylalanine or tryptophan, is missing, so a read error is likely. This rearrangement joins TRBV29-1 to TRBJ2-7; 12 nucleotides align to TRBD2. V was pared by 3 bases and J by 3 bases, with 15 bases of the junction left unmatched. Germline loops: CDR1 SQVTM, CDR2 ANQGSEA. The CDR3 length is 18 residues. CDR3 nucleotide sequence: TGCAGCGTTGAGGTGGGGCGGACTAGCGGGACAAAAGTCTACGAGCAGTACCTC. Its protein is CSVEVGRTSGTKVYEQYL.

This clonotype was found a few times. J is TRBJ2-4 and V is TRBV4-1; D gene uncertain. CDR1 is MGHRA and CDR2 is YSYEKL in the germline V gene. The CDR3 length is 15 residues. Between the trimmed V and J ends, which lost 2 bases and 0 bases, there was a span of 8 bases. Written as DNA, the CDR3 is TGCGCCAGCAGCCAATTTGCGGCAGCCAAAAACATTCAGTACTTC. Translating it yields CASSQFAAAKNIQYF.

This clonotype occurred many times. CDR3 in DNA: TGTGCCAGCAGTGAACAGGGAGGCTATGGCTACACCTTC. Its translation: CASSEQGGYGYTF. The chain has TRBV2 and TRBJ1-2; D may be TRBD1 (5 bases). This CDR3 is 13 amino acids long. Per the germline V gene, CDR1 is SNHLY and CDR2 is FYNNEI. Between the trimmed V and J ends, which lost 2 bases and 4 bases, there was a span of 8 bases.

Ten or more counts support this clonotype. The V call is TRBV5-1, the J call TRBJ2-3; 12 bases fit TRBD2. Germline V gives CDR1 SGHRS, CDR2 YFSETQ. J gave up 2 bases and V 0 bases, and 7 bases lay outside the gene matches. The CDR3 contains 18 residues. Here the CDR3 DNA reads TGCGCCAGCAGCTTGGAACTAGCGGGAGGCCTACTCACAGATACGCAGTATTTT. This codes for CASSLELAGGLLTDTQYF.

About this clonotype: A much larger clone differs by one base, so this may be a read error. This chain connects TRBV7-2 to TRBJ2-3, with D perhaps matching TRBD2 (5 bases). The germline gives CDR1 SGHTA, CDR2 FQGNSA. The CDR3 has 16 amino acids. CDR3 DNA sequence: TGTGCCAGCAGCTTATGGTGGACGGCCAAGGGAGATACGCGGTATTTT. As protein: CASSLWWTAKGDTRYF.

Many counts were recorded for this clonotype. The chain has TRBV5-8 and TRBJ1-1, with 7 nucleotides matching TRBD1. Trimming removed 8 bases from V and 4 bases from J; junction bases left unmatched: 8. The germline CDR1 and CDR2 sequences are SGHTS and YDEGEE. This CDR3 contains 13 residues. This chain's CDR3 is CASLQGRFTEAFF. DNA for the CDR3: TGTGCCAGTTTACAGGGGAGGTTCACTGAAGCTTTCTTT. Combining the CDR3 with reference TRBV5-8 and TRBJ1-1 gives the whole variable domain EAGVTQSPTHLIKTRGQQATLRCSPISGHTSVYWYQQALGLGLQFLLWYDEGEERNRGNFPPRFSGRQFPNYSSELNVNALELEDSALYLCASLQGRFTEAFFGQGTRLTVV.

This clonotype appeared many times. The CDR3 region is CSLGVVMASTGLLAYEQYF. DNA of the CDR3: TGCAGCCTGGGGGTGGTGATGGCGAGTACGGGGCTGCTGGCCTACGAGCAGTACTTC. The gene calls are TRBV29-1 and TRBJ2-7; D could derive from TRBD1 or TRBD2 (5 bases each). CDR1 SQVTM and CDR2 ANQGSEA come from the germline V gene. This CDR3 region has 19 residues. V was clipped by 8 bases and J by 2 bases, with 34 bases between them.

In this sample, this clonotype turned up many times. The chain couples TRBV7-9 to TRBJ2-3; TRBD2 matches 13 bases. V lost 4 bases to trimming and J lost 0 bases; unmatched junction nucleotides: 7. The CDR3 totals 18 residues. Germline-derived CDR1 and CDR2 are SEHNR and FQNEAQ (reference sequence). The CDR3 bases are TGTGCCAGCAGCTACCCCGTGGGACTAGCGGGGAGCACAGATACGCAGTATTTT. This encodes CASSYPVGLAGSTDTQYF.

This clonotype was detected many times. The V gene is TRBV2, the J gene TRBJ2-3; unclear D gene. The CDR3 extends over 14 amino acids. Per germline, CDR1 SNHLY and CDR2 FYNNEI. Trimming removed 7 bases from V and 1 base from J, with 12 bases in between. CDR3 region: CASMSYAGTDTQYF. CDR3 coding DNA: TGTGCCAGCATGAGTTACGCAGGCACAGATACGCAGTATTTT.

The CDR3 sequence is CASSKTTGVEQFF. Written as DNA, the CDR3 is TGTGCCAGCAGTAAAACGACAGGGGTCGAGCAGTTCTTC. The chain joins TRBV2 to TRBJ2-1; 8 nucleotides agree with TRBD1. The V segment lost 5 bases and the J segment 10 bases; nucleotides outside the gene matches: 7. Germline CDR1 reads SNHLY; CDR2 reads FYNNEI. CDR3 size: 13 residues.

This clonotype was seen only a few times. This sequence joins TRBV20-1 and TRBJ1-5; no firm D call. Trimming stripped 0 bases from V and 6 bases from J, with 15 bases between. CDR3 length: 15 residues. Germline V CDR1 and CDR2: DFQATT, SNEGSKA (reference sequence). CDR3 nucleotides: TGCAGTGCTAGAGATCCAGCGGTGGGCATTCAGCCCCAGCATTTT. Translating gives CSARDPAVGIQPQHF.

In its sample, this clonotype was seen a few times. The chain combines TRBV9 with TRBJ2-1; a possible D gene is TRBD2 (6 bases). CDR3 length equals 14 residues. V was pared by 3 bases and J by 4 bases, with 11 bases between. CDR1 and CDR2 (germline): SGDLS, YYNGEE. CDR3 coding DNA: TGTGCCAGCAGCGACCTGGCGGGGTACAATGAGCAGTTCTTC. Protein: CASSDLAGYNEQFF.

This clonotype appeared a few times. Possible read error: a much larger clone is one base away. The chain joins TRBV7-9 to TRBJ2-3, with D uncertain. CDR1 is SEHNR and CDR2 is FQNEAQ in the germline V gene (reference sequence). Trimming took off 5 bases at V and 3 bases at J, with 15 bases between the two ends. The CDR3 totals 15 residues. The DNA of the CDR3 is TGTGCCAGCAGCCCCGTAGCTGGGGTGACAGATACGCAGTATTTT. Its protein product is CASSPVAGVTDTQYF.

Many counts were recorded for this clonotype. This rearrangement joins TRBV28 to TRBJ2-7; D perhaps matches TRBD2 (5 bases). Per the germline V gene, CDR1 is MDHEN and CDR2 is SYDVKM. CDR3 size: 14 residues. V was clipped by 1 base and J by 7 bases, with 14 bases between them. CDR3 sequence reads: CASSLSPRAEEQYF. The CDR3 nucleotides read TGTGCCAGCAGTTTATCGCCAAGAGCGGAGGAGCAGTACTTC.

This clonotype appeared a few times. CDR3 sequence (DNA): TGTGCCAGCAGCAGTTTAGCGGGAGCCTTGGATGAGCAGTTCTTC. Translated, it gives CASSSLAGALDEQFF. The gene calls are TRBV7-3 and TRBJ2-1, with TRBD2 identical over 9 bases. This CDR3 spans 15 amino acids. V lost 5 bases to trimming and J lost 8 bases; unmatched junction nucleotides: 10. Per germline, CDR1 SGHTA and CDR2 FQGTGA.

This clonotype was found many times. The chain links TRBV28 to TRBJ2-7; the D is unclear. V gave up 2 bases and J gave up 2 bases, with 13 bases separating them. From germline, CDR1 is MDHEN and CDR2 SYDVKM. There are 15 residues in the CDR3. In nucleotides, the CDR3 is TGTGCCAGCAGTTTAACGGGTCCCCCTGCCTACGAGCAGTACTTC. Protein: CASSLTGPPAYEQYF.

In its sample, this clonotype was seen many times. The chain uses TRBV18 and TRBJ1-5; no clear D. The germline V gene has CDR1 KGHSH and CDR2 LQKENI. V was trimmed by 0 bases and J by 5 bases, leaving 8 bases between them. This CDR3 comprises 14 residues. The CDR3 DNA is TGTGCCAGCTCACCACCAGGCCTCGATCAGCCCCAGCATTTT. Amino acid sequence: CASSPPGLDQPQHF. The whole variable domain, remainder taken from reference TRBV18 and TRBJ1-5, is NAGVMQNPRHLVRRRGQEARLRCSPMKGHSHVYWYRQLPEEGLKFMVYLQKENIIDESGMPKERFSAEFPKEGPSILRIQQVVRGDSAAYFCASSPPGLDQPQHFGDGTRLSIL.

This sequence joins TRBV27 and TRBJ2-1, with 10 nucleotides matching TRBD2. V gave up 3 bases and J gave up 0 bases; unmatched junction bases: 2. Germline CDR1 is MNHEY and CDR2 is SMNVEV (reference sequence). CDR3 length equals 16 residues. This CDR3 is CASSFSGRSSYNEQFF. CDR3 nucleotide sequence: TGTGCCAGCAGTTTTAGCGGGAGGAGCTCCTACAATGAGCAGTTCTTC.

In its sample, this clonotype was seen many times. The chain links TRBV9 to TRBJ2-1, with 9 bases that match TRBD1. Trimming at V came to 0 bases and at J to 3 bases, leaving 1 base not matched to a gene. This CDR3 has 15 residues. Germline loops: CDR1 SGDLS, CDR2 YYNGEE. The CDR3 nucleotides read TGTGCCAGCAGCGTAGGACAGGGGGACTACAATGAGCAGTTCTTC. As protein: CASSVGQGDYNEQFF.

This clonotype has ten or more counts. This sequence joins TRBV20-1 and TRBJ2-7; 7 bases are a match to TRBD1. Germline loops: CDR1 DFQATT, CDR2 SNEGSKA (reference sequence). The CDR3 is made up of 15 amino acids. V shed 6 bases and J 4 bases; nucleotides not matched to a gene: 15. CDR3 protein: CSAQLQGVRYYEQYF. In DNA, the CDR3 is TGCAGTGCGCAGCTTCAGGGGGTCCGATATTACGAGCAGTACTTC.

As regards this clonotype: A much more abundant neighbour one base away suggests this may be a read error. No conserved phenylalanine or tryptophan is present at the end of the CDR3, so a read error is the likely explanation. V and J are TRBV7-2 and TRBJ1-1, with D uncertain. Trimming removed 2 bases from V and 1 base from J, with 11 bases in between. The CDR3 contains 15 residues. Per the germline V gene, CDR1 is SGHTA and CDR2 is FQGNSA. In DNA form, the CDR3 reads TGTGCCAGCAGCTTACAGGTTTACCAGAACACTGAAGCTTTCCTT. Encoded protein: CASSLQVYQNTEAFL.

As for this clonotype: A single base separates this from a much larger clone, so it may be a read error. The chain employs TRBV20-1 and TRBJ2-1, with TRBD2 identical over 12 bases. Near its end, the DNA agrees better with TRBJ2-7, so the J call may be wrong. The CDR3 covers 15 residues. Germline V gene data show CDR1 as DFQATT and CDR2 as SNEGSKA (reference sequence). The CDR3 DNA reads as TGCAGTGCTAGAACTAGCGGGAGGACCTACAATGAGCAGTACTTC. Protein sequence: CSARTSGRTYNEQYF.

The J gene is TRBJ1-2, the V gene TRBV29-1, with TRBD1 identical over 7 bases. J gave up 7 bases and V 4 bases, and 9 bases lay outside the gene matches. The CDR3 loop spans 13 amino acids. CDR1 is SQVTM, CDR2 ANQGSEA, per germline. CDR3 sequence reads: CSVVKGARGGYTF. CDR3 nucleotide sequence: TGCAGCGTTGTTAAGGGGGCGCGTGGTGGCTACACCTTC.

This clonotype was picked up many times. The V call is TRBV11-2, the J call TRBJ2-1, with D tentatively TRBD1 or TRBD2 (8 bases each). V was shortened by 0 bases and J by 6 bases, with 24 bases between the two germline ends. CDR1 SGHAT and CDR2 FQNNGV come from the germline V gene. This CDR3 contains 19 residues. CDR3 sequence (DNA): TGTGCCAGCAGCTTAGAGGGACAGGTCTCGCTAGCGGGTCGCAATGAGCAGTTCTTC. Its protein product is CASSLEGQVSLAGRNEQFF. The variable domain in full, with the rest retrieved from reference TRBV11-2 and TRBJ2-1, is EAGVAQSPRYKIIEKRQSVAFWCNPISGHATLYWYQQILGQGPKLLIQFQNNGVVDDSQLPKDRFSAERLKGVDSTLKIQPAKLEDSAVYLCASSLEGQVSLAGRNEQFFGPGTRLTVL.

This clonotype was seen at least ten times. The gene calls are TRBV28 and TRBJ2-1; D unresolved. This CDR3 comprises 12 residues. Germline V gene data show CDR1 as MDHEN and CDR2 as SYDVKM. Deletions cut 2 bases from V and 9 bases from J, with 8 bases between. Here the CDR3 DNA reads TGTGCCAGCAGTTTAGGGGTCGCTGAGCAGTTCTTC. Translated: CASSLGVAEQFF.

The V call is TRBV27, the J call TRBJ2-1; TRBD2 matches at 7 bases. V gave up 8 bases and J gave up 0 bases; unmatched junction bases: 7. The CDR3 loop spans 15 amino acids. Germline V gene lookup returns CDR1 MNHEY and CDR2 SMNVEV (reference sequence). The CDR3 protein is CASGQRGNSYNEQFF. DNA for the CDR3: TGTGCCAGCGGGCAGCGGGGTAACTCCTACAATGAGCAGTTCTTC.

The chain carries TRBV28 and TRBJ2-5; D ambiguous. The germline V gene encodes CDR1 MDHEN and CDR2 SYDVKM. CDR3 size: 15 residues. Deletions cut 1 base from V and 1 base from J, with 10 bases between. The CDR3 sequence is CASSLSGAGQETQYF. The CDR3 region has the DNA TGTGCCAGCAGTTTATCTGGAGCCGGCCAAGAGACCCAGTACTTC.

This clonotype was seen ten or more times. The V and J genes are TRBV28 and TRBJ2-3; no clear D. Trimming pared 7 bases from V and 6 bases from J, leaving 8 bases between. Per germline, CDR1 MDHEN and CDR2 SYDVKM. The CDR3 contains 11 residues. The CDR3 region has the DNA TGTGCCAGCACTTCCGGGGATACGCAGTATTTT. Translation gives CASTSGDTQYF.